These T cell receptor beta chains were read from a single sample in a study of blood T cell repertoires in COVID-19. The table came from immunoSEQ multiplex PCR; TCRdb's copy has only in-frame clones and leaves some out. The data show 150,000 to 200,000 clones, 70% to 90% seen once. The sample was peripheral blood. These receptors all stem from a human donor in a cohort sampled during active COVID-19. Both conserved end residues are part of each CDR3. A D gene is named only where the DNA matches it firmly.

CDR3nt: TGCGCCAGCAGCCCCGACGGACAGATCCCCTACGAGCAGTACTTC
CDR3aa: CASSPDGQIPYEQYF
d_gene: -
j_gene: TRBJ2-7
v_gene: TRBV5-1
len: 15

CDR3nt: TGTGCCAGTAGAGGACAGGGAAGAGATACGCAGTATTTT
CDR3aa: CASRGQGRDTQYF
d_gene: TRBD1
j_gene: TRBJ2-3
v_gene: TRBV27
len: 13

CDR3nt: TGTGCCACCAGCAGAGGTACTCATGAAGAGACCCAGTACTTC
CDR3aa: CATSRGTHEETQYF
d_gene: -
j_gene: TRBJ2-5
v_gene: TRBV15
len: 14

CDR3nt: TGCAGCGTTGAAAAGGTAGCGGGGACCTACGAGCAGTACTTC
CDR3aa: CSVEKVAGTYEQYF
d_gene: TRBD2
j_gene: TRBJ2-7
v_gene: TRBV29-1
len: 14

CDR3nt: TGTGCCAGCAGCTTGTACGGAGGGGGCAGAAAATTCCCAGATACGCAGTATTTT
CDR3aa: CASSLYGGGRKFPDTQYF
d_gene: -
j_gene: TRBJ2-3
v_gene: TRBV5-5
len: 18

CDR3nt: TGTGCCAGCAGTGAACCCCAGGGGGCCTACAATGAGCAGTTCTTC
CDR3aa: CASSEPQGAYNEQFF
d_gene: TRBD1
j_gene: TRBJ2-1
v_gene: TRBV25-1
len: 15

CDR3nt: TGCGCCAGCAGCCCTGGACTTCCCGACAGGGGTGGCGAGCAGTACTTC
CDR3aa: CASSPGLPDRGGEQYF
d_gene: TRBD1
j_gene: TRBJ2-7
v_gene: TRBV5-1
len: 16

CDR3nt: TGTGCCAGCAGACGTGTTGCTAGCGGGAGGCCCCAAGAGACCCAGTACTTC
CDR3aa: CASRRVASGRPQETQYF
d_gene: TRBD2
j_gene: TRBJ2-5
v_gene: TRBV3-1/TRBV3-2
len: 17

CDR3nt: TGTGCCAGTAGTATAGATGGTAGAAGCTCGGGGGAGCAGTACTTC
CDR3aa: CASSIDGRSSGEQYF
d_gene: -
j_gene: TRBJ2-7
v_gene: TRBV19
len: 15

CDR3nt: TGCGCCAGCAGCCGGACTAGCGGGATTAGGGTCACCGGGGAGCTGTTTTTT
CDR3aa: CASSRTSGIRVTGELFF
d_gene: TRBD2
j_gene: TRBJ2-2
v_gene: TRBV4-3
len: 17

CDR3nt: TGTGCCAGCAGCTTCCAAAGGGGTGACTACGAGCAGTACTTC
CDR3aa: CASSFQRGDYEQYF
d_gene: -
j_gene: TRBJ2-7
v_gene: TRBV7-2
len: 14

CDR3nt: TGTGCCAGCAGCCTGACAGGGGCGAATGAAAAACTGTTTTTT
CDR3aa: CASSLTGANEKLFF
d_gene: TRBD1
j_gene: TRBJ1-4
v_gene: TRBV6-5
len: 14

CDR3nt: TGTGCCAGCAGTGAGTGGAGGGTTTGGGAGCAGTACTTC
CDR3aa: CASSEWRVWEQYF
d_gene: -
j_gene: TRBJ2-7
v_gene: TRBV2
len: 13

CDR3nt: TGTGCCAGCAGCACGTCACAGGCAACTAATGAAAAACTGTTTTTT
CDR3aa: CASSTSQATNEKLFF
d_gene: -
j_gene: TRBJ1-4
v_gene: TRBV27
len: 15

CDR3nt: TGTGCCAGCTCACCCCCGGGACTAGCGGGGGGCACAGATACGCAGTATTTT
CDR3aa: CASSPPGLAGGTDTQYF
d_gene: TRBD2
j_gene: TRBJ2-3
v_gene: TRBV18
len: 17

CDR3nt: TGCGCCAGCAGCTTACTAGCGGGAAAGTCAGAGACCCAGTACTTC
CDR3aa: CASSLLAGKSETQYF
d_gene: TRBD2
j_gene: TRBJ2-5
v_gene: TRBV5-1
len: 15

CDR3nt: TGTGCCAGTAGCCCGACAGGCTACGAGCAGTACTTC
CDR3aa: CASSPTGYEQYF
d_gene: -
j_gene: TRBJ2-7
v_gene: TRBV19
len: 12

CDR3nt: TGTGCCAGCAGCCCACAGGGGGGGGGTCAGCCCCAGCATTTT
CDR3aa: CASSPQGGGQPQHF
d_gene: TRBD1
j_gene: TRBJ1-5
v_gene: TRBV27
len: 14